These T cell receptor beta chains were read from a single sample in a study of radiotherapy plus CTLA-4 blockade in lung cancer. TCRdb keeps only in-frame clones here, not all; method: immunoSEQ multiplex PCR. The data show under 95,000 clones, over 70% seen once. The sequencing here drew on peripheral blood, taken from a patient treated with radiotherapy plus ipilimumab. Receptor source: a human donor with non-small cell lung cancer whose response to radiotherapy plus ipilimumab could not be evaluated. Some clones in this sample may be carry-over from other donors' samples. The CDR3 runs from the conserved cysteine through the conserved F or W. A D gene is named only where the DNA matches it firmly. Some rows have no size entry. The others give once, few or many, or a class for an expanded clone.

D gene	J gene	V gene	clone size	CDR3 protein	CDR3 DNA
.	TRBJ1-6	TRBV14	.	CASSQQGWDSPLHF	TGTGCCAGCAGCCAACAGGGGTGGGATTCACCCCTCCACTTT
.	TRBJ2-4	TRBV14	.	CASSQPGSNIQYF	TGTGCCAGCAGCCAGCCAGGGTCTAACATTCAGTACTTC
.	TRBJ2-3	TRBV5-4	.	CASSLGVDTDTQYF	TGTGCCAGCAGCTTGGGAGTAGACACAGATACGCAGTATTTT
TRBD1	TRBJ1-2	TRBV5-1	.	CASSSNRGQRSYGYTF	TGCGCCAGCAGCTCGAACAGGGGGCAAAGGAGCTATGGCTACACCTTC
TRBD1	TRBJ2-7	TRBV7-9	.	CASRGQGVSYEQYF	TGTGCCAGCAGGGGGCAGGGGGTCTCCTACGAGCAGTACTTC
TRBD2	TRBJ2-6	TRBV28	few	CASSLGGTGANVLTF	TGTGCCAGCAGTTTGGGGGGGACTGGGGCCAACGTCCTGACTTTC
.	TRBJ2-5	TRBV21-1	.	CASSKGALAGGPGTQYF	TGTGCCAGCAGCAAAGGAGCCCTAGCGGGGGGGCCCGGGACCCAGTACTTC
TRBD1	TRBJ1-6	TRBV4-2	.	CASSPRQGSNSPLHF	TGTGCCAGCAGCCCGAGACAGGGTAGTAATTCACCCCTCCACTTT
.	TRBJ2-7	TRBV6-1	.	CASSVTGYEQYF	TGTGCCAGCAGCGTAACAGGCTACGAGCAGTACTTC
.	TRBJ2-6	TRBV5-1	.	CASSLAGGYGANVLTF	TGCGCCAGCAGCTTGGCGGGGGGCTACGGGGCCAACGTCCTGACTTTC
TRBD2	TRBJ2-7	TRBV10-3	few	CAINVGGSSYEQYF	TGTGCCATCAATGTGGGGGGGAGCTCCTACGAGCAGTACTTC
TRBD2	TRBJ2-1	TRBV27	few	CASSLSSGGSNEQFF	TGTGCCAGCAGTCTCTCTAGCGGGGGTAGCAATGAGCAGTTCTTC